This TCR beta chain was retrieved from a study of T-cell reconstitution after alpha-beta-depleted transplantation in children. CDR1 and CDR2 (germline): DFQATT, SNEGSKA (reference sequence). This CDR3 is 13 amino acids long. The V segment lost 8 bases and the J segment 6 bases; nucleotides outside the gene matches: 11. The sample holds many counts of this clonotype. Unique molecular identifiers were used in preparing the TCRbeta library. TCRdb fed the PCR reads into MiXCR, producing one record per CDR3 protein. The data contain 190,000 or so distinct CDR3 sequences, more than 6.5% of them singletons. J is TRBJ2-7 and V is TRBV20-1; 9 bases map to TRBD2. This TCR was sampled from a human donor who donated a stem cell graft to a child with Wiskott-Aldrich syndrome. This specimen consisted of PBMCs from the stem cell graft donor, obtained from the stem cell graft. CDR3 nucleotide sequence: TGCAGTTGGGCGGGGGGGGGAATTGCCGAGCAGTACTTC. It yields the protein CSWAGGGIAEQYF.